The rows below give T cell receptor beta chains drawn from one sample of a study of cytomegalovirus exposure and HLA in healthy donors. Data came from immunoSEQ multiplex PCR; TCRdb stores just in-frame clones and leaves some out. This repertoire shows fewer than 200,000 clones, around 88% found once; its top ten account for about 0.93%. The sample taken for sequencing was PBMCs. These receptors originate from a woman aged 30 to 39 in good health and CMV-seronegative. CDR3s include the opening cysteine and the closing phenylalanine or tryptophan. A D gene is named only where the DNA matches it firmly. The listing skips clone size in some rows; elsewhere it reads once, few, many or a size class.

TGTGCCAGCAGTGACTCGAGTAGCGGGAGTTTTGGGGGCATTCAGTACTTC	CASSDSSSGSFGGIQYF	.	TRBJ2-4	TRBD2	TRBV6-4
TGTGCCAGCAGCTCGCGGCGGGGCAACTACAATGAGCAGTTCTTC	CASSSRRGNYNEQFF	.	TRBJ2-1	.	TRBV5-4
TGTGCCATCAGTGAGCCGGGGCGGGAGGGCCGCGAGCAGTACTTC	CAISEPGREGREQYF	.	TRBJ2-7	TRBD2	TRBV10-3
TGCGCCAGCAGTGAGTGGCAGGGTGACGAGCAGTACTTC	CASSEWQGDEQYF	.	TRBJ2-7	.	TRBV10-1
TGTGCCAGCAGGGCCAGGGGGCAGGGGGAGACCCAGTACTTC	CASRARGQGETQYF	.	TRBJ2-5	TRBD1	TRBV6-6
TGTGCCTGGGGACAGGGGAGCGACGAGCAGTACTTC	CAWGQGSDEQYF	few	TRBJ2-7	TRBD1	TRBV30
TGCAGCGTTGGGGGGACAGGGGCAGGCGGGGAGCTGTTTTTT	CSVGGTGAGGELFF	.	TRBJ2-2	TRBD1	TRBV29-1
TGTGCCACCAGCAGAGAGGGGGGATCCTACAATGAGCAGTTCTTC	CATSREGGSYNEQFF	.	TRBJ2-1	.	TRBV15
TGTGCCAGCAGTTCTACCGGGACAGGGAACAATCAGCCCCAGCATTTT	CASSSTGTGNNQPQHF	.	TRBJ1-5	TRBD1	TRBV6-5
TGTGCCTGGAGTGTACGGGGCGGGATCGGAGATACGCAGTATTTT	CAWSVRGGIGDTQYF	.	TRBJ2-3	.	TRBV30
TGTGCCAGCAGCTTACCCCAAACAGGGAACACTGAAGCTTTCTTT	CASSLPQTGNTEAFF	.	TRBJ1-1	.	TRBV11-2
TGCAGCGTTGAAGGAGGGGGGGCCGGGGAGCTGTTTTTT	CSVEGGGAGELFF	.	TRBJ2-2	.	TRBV29-1
TGTGCCAGCAGTCCCCCCGGGACTAGCGGAGCCAGAGATACGCAGTATTTT	CASSPPGTSGARDTQYF	once	TRBJ2-3	TRBD2	TRBV28
TGTGCCAGCAGTGACTCGTTAGCGGGAGGGAATGAGCAGTTCTTC	CASSDSLAGGNEQFF	.	TRBJ2-1	TRBD2	TRBV6-4
TGTGCCAGCACCCTGAGCGGGAGGGGAGGGGAGACCCAGTACTTC	CASTLSGRGGETQYF	once	TRBJ2-5	TRBD2	TRBV27
TGTGCCAGCAGCCAAATCGGCATGGGCCACAATGGCTACACCTTC	CASSQIGMGHNGYTF	.	TRBJ1-2	.	TRBV16
TGTGCCAGTAGTGCCCTTGGAGTTTTTTCTGAGCAGTTCTTC	CASSALGVFSEQFF	once	TRBJ2-1	.	TRBV19
TGTGCCAGCACCCCCGGGACTAGCGGCTACAATGAGCAGTTCTTC	CASTPGTSGYNEQFF	.	TRBJ2-1	TRBD2	TRBV6-5
TGTGCCAGCAGACTGGGACAGGGGTTCGGGGAGCTGTTTTTT	CASRLGQGFGELFF	.	TRBJ2-2	TRBD1	TRBV28
TGTGCCAGCAGCAAACTAGCGGGGGCCTACAATGAGCAGTTCTTC	CASSKLAGAYNEQFF	.	TRBJ2-1	TRBD2	TRBV14
TGTGCCAGCAGTTACTCTCCCTTGACAGGGGGCGAGCAGTACTTC	CASSYSPLTGGEQYF	.	TRBJ2-7	TRBD1	TRBV6-5
TGTGCCATCAAGGGTGGAGGGACAGCGACGGATCAGCCCCAGCATTTT	CAIKGGGTATDQPQHF	.	TRBJ1-5	TRBD1	TRBV10-3
TGTGCCAGCAGCTTGGCCCCTGGACAGGGAAACTATGGCTACACCTTC	CASSLAPGQGNYGYTF	.	TRBJ1-2	TRBD1	TRBV5-4
TGTGCCAGCAGCTTAGTAAGGACTAGCGGGACAGATACGCAGTATTTT	CASSLVRTSGTDTQYF	.	TRBJ2-3	TRBD2	TRBV7-2
TGCGCCAGCAGCCAAGATAGAGGCCAAGAGACCCAGTACTTC	CASSQDRGQETQYF	.	TRBJ2-5	.	TRBV4-3
TGTGCCAGCAGTGTAATGAGTACAGGGGGATTCTCCTATAATTCCCCCCTCCACTTT	CASSVMSTGGFSYNSPLHF	.	TRBJ1-6	TRBD1	TRBV6-1
TGCGCCAGCAGCCAAGATCTTAGTCAGGGGGGCCAGCCCCAGCATTTT	CASSQDLSQGGQPQHF	.	TRBJ1-5	TRBD1	TRBV4-1
TGCGCCAGCAGCTTGGGAGGTGCCGGGGAGCTGTTTTTT	CASSLGGAGELFF	.	TRBJ2-2	.	TRBV5-1
TGTGCCGGCAGCGTCGGGAGTAACTATGGCTACACCTTC	CAGSVGSNYGYTF	.	TRBJ1-2	.	TRBV9
TGCGCCAGCAGGGGACAGGCTAGCACAGATACGCAGTATTTT	CASRGQASTDTQYF	.	TRBJ2-3	TRBD1	TRBV5-1
TGTGCCAGTATGATCAGGGGAAGTCACAATGAGCAGTTCTTC	CASMIRGSHNEQFF	.	TRBJ2-1	.	TRBV19
TGCGCCAGCAGCAAAGGACAGAAAAACATTCAGTACTTC	CASSKGQKNIQYF	.	TRBJ2-4	.	TRBV5-1
TGTGCCAGCAGTTACAAGATACTAGCGTTCACCGGGGAGCTGTTTTTT	CASSYKILAFTGELFF	.	TRBJ2-2	TRBD2	TRBV6-5
TGTGCCAGCAGCTTAGGGCTGAACATTCAGTACTTC	CASSLGLNIQYF	.	TRBJ2-4	.	TRBV7-9
TGCGCCAGCAGCTCAGCGGGGCAGATGAACACCGGGGAGCTGTTTTTT	CASSSAGQMNTGELFF	.	TRBJ2-2	TRBD2	TRBV5-1
TGCGCCAGCAGCCAACTTACTAGCGATCAAGAGACCCAGTACTTC	CASSQLTSDQETQYF	.	TRBJ2-5	TRBD2	TRBV4-1
TGTGCCAGCAGTTGGAGAAAGGTCCCCGGGGAGCTGTTTTTT	CASSWRKVPGELFF	few	TRBJ2-2	.	TRBV7-9
TGTGCCTGGAGCCAGACAGGGCGCTACGAGCAGTACTTC	CAWSQTGRYEQYF	.	TRBJ2-7	TRBD1	TRBV30
TGTGCCAGTAGTATAGGGGTCTCCGGGCCCCAGGGTGGCTACACCTTC	CASSIGVSGPQGGYTF	.	TRBJ1-2	.	TRBV19
TGTGCCAGCAGCTTGATCGGGGGTCGGGGCTACACCTTC	CASSLIGGRGYTF	.	TRBJ1-2	.	TRBV7-9
TGTGCCAGCAGCGTAGCGGGACTACATAAGGGCAGCGGGGAGCTGTTTTTT	CASSVAGLHKGSGELFF	once	TRBJ2-2	TRBD2	TRBV9
TGTGCCAGCACGGATCAGGGGGGAGGCGAGCAGTACTTC	CASTDQGGGEQYF	.	TRBJ2-7	.	TRBV6-1
TGTGCCAGCAGCTTTTCAGGGGGTGGAGATACGCAGTATTTT	CASSFSGGGDTQYF	.	TRBJ2-3	TRBD1	TRBV7-9
TGTGCCAGCAGTTTATTCTTCCAAGAGACCCAGTACTTC	CASSLFFQETQYF	.	TRBJ2-5	.	TRBV27
TGTGCCAGCAGTGAGCAGGGGGCCCGCTACGAGCAGTACTTC	CASSEQGARYEQYF	.	TRBJ2-7	TRBD1	TRBV2
TGTGCCAGCTCAACCCAGATGGACAGGGGCTATGGCTACACCTTC	CASSTQMDRGYGYTF	.	TRBJ1-2	TRBD1	TRBV18
TGCGCCAGCAGCTTGGCCACGGGGGGATCCGCCAAAAACATTCAGTACTTC	CASSLATGGSAKNIQYF	.	TRBJ2-4	TRBD2	TRBV5-1
TGTGCCAGTAGTATGGGGGTAGCGGGTCAAGAGACCCAGTACTTC	CASSMGVAGQETQYF	.	TRBJ2-5	TRBD2	TRBV19